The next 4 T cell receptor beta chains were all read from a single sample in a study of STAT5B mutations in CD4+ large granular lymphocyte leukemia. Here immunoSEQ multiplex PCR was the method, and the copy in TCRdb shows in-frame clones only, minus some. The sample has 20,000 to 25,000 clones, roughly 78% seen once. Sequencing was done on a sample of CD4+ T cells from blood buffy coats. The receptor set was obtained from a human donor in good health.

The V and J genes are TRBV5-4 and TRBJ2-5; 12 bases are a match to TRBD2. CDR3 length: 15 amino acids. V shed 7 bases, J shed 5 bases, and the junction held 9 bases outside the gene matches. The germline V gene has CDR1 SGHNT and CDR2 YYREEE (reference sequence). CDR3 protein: CASGTLAGGLETQYF. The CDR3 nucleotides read TGTGCCAGCGGAACTCTAGCGGGGGGGTTGGAGACCCAGTACTTC.

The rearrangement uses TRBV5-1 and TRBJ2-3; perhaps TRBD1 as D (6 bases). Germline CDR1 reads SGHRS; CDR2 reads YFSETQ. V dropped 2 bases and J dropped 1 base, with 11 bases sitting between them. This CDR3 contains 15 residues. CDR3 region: CASSFQGLGTDTQYF. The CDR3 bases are TGCGCCAGCAGCTTTCAGGGGCTTGGCACAGATACGCAGTATTTT.

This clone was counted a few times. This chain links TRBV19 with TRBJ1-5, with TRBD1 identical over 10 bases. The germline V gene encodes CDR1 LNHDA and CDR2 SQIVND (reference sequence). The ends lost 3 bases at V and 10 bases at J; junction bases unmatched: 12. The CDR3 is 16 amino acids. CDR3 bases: TGTGCCAGTAGTATGGGTCTCCGGGACAGGGGCCAACCCCAGCATTTT. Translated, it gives CASSMGLRDRGQPQHF.

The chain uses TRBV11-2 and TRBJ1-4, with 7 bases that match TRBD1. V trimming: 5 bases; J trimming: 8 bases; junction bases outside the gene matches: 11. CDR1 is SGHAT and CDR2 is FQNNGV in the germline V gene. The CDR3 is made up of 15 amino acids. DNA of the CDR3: TGTGCCAGCAGCCTCCGACAGGGAGGTAGAGAAAAACTGTTTTTT. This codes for CASSLRQGGREKLFF. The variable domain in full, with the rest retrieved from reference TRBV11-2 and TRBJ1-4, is EAGVAQSPRYKIIEKRQSVAFWCNPISGHATLYWYQQILGQGPKLLIQFQNNGVVDDSQLPKDRFSAERLKGVDSTLKIQPAKLEDSAVYLCASSLRQGGREKLFFGSGTQLSVL.